Listed here is a single TCR beta chain. What this receptor recognizes is not known. Per-base qualities were not stored, and no clone one base away is much larger. The sample comes from a study of blood T cell repertoires in COVID-19 (dated by TCRdb to about 2020). General notes on the study: Samples covering the acute and convalescent phases of COVID-19 were provided by collaborators in the United States, Italy and Spain. The prospective study material was composed of cDNA or gDNA derived from T cells, B-cell-depleted T cells, or PBMCs. Deeply sampled blood TCRbeta repertoires from subjects exposed to, actively infected with, or recovered from COVID-19 were included in the dataset. A freely available public database, intended as a resource for researchers studying the immune response to SARS-CoV-2, is where the repertoires were released. The samples were drawn from two sources: the first 160 participants of the ongoing ImmuneRACE study, and 950 to 1,500 subjects contributed by 6 global collaborators. Sample metadata almost always included a de-identified subject ID, COVID-19 status, age in years and sex. HLA class I and class II types, where available, came from metadata supplied by the sample provider rather than from assay-based typing.

TCRbeta CDR3 regions were amplified from genomic DNA by means of the immunoSEQ Assay, a bias-controlled multiplex PCR. Concerning the study's data processing: The number of nucleated cells in each sample was estimated from the amplification of reference gene primers within the assay. To quantify the absolute abundance of each unique TCRbeta CDR3 rearrangement, sequence reads were collapsed and filtered. For each sample, productive Simpson clonality was calculated as the square root of Simpson's diversity index over productive rearrangements. TCRdb limited this immuneACCESS table to in-frame rearrangements with V and J called. A share of clones is missing; checked studies link under half to unresolved V genes, and the rest is unexplained. The V and J calls and clone size are taken from that table; D and trimming were inferred from the DNA. The sample records hundreds of thousands of clones, approximately 89% of which are singletons. The ten largest make up approximately 7.8% of the sample.

Samples from volunteer blood donors who had recovered from COVID-19 were contributed by a second Seattle source. Collaborating institutions collected whole blood in K2EDTA tubes following their own protocols. For TCRbeta analysis, collaborators shipped samples in one of three forms: frozen whole blood, isolated PBMCs, or DNA extracted from either of those sample types. Inclusive of the bounding cysteine and phenylalanine, the CDR3 is 15 residues long. Kept here is only the CDR3 DNA, which spans 45 bases and is read in frame from base 1. V sheds 0 bases and J sheds 5 bases, leaving 13 bases between their ends. The germline V gene specifies LGHNA as CDR1 and YSLEER as CDR2. The study at large found these results: The amount of clinical and demographic metadata varied by source and participant and was provided uncurated.

The clonotype originates from a woman between 50 and 59 years old who had recovered from COVID-19. Recombination joined TRBV4-3 with TRBJ1-2; possibly the D gene is TRBD1, per 6 matching bases. The material sequenced was peripheral blood. CDR3 region: CASSQEYPRGYGYTF. The bases read TGCGCCAGCAGCCAAGAATACCCTAGGGGGTATGGCTACACCTTC.